This TCR beta chain was identified during a study of technical replicates of blood from several donors. The CDR3 sequence is 14 residues long. The germline V gene encodes CDR1 GTSNPN and CDR2 SVGIG (reference sequence). The table came from immunoSEQ multiplex PCR; TCRdb's copy has only in-frame clones and leaves some out. In the table there are tens of thousands of clones, over 85% of which are singletons. The receptor was derived from a human donor in good health. This chain joins TRBV30 and TRBJ1-2; the D gene is possibly TRBD1 (5 bases). Sequences were obtained from T cells isolated from PBMCs. Here the CDR3 reads CFSRNSRGSNGYTF. DNA for the CDR3: TGTTTTTCAAGAAACTCGCGGGGCAGCAATGGCTACACCTTC.